This T cell receptor (beta chain) was observed in a study of T cell responses to AZD1222 COVID-19 vaccine. Findings and limits, study-wide: Clonal diversity may have been underestimated, and the donors were mostly white British, with more females than males.

Points on this clone: Antigen unknown.

Libraries were prepared by immunoSEQ multiplex PCR; TCRdb keeps only in-frame clonotypes and omits some of them. This sample has approximately 180,000 clones, with roughly 87% found just once. Trimming at V came to 7 bases and at J to 11 bases, leaving 18 bases not matched to a gene. CDR1 and CDR2 from the germline V gene are GTSNPN and SVGIG (reference sequence). This CDR3 region has 15 residues. This sequence was found in an adult in good health. Specimen: peripheral blood, collected on day 0 of AZD1222 vaccination. The chain uses TRBV30 and TRBJ1-4; 8 bases are shared with TRBD1. Here the CDR3 DNA reads TGTGCCTCGAACCTCCGGGGACAGGAAGGCACCAAACTGTTTTTT. It yields the protein CASNLRGQEGTKLFF.